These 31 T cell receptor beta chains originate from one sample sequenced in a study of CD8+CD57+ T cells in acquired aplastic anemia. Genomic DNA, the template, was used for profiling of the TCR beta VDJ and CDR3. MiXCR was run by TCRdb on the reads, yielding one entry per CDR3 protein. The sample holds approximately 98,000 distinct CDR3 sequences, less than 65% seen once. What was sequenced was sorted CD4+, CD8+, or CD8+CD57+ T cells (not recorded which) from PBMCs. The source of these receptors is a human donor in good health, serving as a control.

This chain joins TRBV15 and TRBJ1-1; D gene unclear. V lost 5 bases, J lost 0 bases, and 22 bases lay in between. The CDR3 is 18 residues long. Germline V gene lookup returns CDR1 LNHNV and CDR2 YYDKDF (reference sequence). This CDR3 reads CATSRSTKGGSMNTEAFF. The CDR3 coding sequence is TGTGCCACCAGCCGATCCACGAAGGGAGGGAGCATGAACACTGAAGCTTTCTTT.

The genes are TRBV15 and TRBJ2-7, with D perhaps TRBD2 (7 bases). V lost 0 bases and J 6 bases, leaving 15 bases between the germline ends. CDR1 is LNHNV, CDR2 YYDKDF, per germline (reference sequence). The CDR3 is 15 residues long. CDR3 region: CATSRDSGGYVEQYF. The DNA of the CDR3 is TGTGCCACCAGCAGAGATTCGGGGGGCTACGTCGAGCAGTACTTC.

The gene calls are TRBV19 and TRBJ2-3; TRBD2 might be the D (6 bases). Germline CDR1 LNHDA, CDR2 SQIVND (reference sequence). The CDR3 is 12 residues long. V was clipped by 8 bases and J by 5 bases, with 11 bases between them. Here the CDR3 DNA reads TGTGCCAGTGGGGGGTGGGGAGATACGCAGTATTTT. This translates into CASGGWGDTQYF.

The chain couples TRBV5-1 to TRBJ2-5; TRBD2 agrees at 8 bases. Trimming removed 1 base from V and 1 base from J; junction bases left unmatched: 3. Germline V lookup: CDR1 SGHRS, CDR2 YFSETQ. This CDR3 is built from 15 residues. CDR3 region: CASSLTSGRQETQYF. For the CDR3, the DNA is TGCGCCAGCAGCTTGACTAGCGGACGCCAAGAGACCCAGTACTTC.

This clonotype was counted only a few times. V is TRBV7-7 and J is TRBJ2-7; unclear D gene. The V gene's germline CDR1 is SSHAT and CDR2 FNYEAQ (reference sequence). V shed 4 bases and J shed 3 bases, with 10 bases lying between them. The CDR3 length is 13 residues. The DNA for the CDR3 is TGTGCCAGCAGCTCCGGATCAAACTACGAGCAGTACTTC. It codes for CASSSGSNYEQYF.

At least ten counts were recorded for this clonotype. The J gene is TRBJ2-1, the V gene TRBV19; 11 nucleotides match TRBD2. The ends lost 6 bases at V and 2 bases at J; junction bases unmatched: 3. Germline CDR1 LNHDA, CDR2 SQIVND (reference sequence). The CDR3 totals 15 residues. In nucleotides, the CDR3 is TGTGCCAGTAGAACTAGCGGGGGTACCTACAATGAGCAGTTCTTC. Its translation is CASRTSGGTYNEQFF. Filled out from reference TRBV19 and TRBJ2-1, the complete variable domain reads DGGITQSPKYLFRKEGQNVTLSCEQNLNHDAMYWYRQDPGQGLRLIYYSQIVNDFQKGDIAEGYSVSREKKESFPLTVTSAQKNPTAFYLCASRTSGGTYNEQFFGPGTRLTVL.

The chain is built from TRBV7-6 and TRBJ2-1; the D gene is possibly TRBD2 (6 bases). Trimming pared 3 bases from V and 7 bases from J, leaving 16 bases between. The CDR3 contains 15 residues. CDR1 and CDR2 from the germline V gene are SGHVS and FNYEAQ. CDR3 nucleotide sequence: TGTGCCAGCAGCTTTTCCGCGGGATGGGTGAATGAGCAGTTCTTC. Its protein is CASSFSAGWVNEQFF.

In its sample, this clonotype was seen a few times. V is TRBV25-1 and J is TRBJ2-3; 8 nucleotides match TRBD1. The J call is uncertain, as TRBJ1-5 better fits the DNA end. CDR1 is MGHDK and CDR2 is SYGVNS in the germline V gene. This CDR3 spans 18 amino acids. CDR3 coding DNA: TGTGCCAGCAGAAAACAGGGGGACAATCCCTCCCACCTCGATACGCAGCATTTT. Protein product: CASRKQGDNPSHLDTQHF.

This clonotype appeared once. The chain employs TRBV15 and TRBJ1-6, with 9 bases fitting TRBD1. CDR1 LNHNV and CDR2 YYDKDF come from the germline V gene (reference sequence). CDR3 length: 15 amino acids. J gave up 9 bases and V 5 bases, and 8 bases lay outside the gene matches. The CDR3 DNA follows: TGTGCCACCAGCCGACCCGGGACAGGGATTTCACCCCTCCACTTT. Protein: CATSRPGTGISPLHF.

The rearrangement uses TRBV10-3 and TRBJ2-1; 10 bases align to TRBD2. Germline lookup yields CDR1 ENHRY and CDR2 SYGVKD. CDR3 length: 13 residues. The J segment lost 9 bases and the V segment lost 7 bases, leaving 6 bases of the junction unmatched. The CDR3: CAITSGRAGEQFF. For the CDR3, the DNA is TGTGCCATCACCAGCGGGAGGGCCGGTGAGCAGTTCTTC.

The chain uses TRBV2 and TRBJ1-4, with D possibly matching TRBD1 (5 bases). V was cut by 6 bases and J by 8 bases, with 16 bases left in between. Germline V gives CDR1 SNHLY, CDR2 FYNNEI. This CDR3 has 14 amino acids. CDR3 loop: CASRLGREHEKLFF. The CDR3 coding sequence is TGTGCCAGCAGGTTGGGCAGGGAACACGAAAAACTGTTTTTT.

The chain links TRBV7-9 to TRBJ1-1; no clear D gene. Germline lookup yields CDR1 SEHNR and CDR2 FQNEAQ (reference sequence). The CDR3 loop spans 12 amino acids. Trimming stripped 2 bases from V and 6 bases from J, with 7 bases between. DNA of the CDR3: TGTGCCAGCAGCTTACCGGTGTCTGAAGCTTTCTTT. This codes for CASSLPVSEAFF.

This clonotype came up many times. CDR3 sequence (DNA): TGTGCCAGCAGACAGACAGAGAACACTGAAGCTTTCTTT. Its translation is CASRQTENTEAFF. The chain couples TRBV12-3 or TRBV12-4 to TRBJ1-1, with a tentative D call TRBD1 (5 bases). Trimming left V 6 bases short and J 1 base short, with 9 bases between. This CDR3 spans 13 amino acids.

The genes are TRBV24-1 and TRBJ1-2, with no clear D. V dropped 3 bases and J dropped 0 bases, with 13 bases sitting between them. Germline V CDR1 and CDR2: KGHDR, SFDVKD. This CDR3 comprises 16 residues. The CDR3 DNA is TGTGCCACCAGTGATCTTCGAACAGTCACTAACTATGGCTACACCTTC. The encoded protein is CATSDLRTVTNYGYTF.

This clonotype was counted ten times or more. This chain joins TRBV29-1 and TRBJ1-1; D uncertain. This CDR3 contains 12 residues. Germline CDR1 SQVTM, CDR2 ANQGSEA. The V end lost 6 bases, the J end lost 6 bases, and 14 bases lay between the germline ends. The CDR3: CSVVHGPAEAFF. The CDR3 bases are TGCAGCGTCGTGCATGGCCCCGCTGAAGCTTTCTTT.

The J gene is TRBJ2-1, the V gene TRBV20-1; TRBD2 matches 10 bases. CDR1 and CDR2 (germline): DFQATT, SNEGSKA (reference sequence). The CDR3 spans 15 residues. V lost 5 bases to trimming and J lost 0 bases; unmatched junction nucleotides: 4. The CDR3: CSAASGGASYNEQFF. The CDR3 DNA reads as TGCAGTGCTGCGAGCGGGGGGGCCTCCTACAATGAGCAGTTCTTC.

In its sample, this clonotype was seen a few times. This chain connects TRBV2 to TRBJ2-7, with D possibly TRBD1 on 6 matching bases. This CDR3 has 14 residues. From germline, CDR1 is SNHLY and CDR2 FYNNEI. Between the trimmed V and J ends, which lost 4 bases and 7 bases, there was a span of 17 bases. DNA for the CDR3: TGTGCCAGCAGTGTCGAACAGGGAATGGGGGAGCAGTACTTC. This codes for CASSVEQGMGEQYF.

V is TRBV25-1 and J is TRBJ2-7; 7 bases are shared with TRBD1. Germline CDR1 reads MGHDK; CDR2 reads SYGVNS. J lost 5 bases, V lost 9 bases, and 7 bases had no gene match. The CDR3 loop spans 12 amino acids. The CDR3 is CASSTDRDEQYF. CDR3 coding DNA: TGTGCCAGTTCCACCGACAGGGACGAGCAGTACTTC.

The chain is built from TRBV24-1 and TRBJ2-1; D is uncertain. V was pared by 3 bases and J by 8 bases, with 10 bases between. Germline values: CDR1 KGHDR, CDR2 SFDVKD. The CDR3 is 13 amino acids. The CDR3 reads CATSDAYYDEQFF. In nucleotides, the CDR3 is TGTGCCACCAGTGATGCCTACTATGATGAGCAGTTCTTC.

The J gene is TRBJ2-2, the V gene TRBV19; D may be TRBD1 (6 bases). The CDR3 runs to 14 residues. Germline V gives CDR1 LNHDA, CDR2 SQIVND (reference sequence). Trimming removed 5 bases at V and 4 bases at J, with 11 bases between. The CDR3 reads CASSWGLGTGELFF. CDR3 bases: TGTGCCAGTAGTTGGGGGCTGGGCACCGGGGAGCTGTTTTTT.

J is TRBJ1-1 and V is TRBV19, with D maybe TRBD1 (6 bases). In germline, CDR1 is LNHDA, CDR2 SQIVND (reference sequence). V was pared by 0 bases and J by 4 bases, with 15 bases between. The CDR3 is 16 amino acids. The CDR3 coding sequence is TGTGCCAGTAGTATAGAAAGGGGGGGCAGGGGCACTGAAGCTTTCTTT. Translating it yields CASSIERGGRGTEAFF.

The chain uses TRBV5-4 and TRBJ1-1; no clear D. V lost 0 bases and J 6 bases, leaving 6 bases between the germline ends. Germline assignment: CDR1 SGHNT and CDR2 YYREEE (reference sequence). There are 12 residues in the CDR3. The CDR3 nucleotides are TGTGCCAGCAGCTTGGGCAGTTCTGAAGCTTTCTTT. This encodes CASSLGSSEAFF.

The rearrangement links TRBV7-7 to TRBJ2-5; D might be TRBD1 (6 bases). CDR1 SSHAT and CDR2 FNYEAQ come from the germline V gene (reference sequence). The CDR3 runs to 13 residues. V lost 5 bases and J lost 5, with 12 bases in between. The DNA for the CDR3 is TGTGCCAGCAGCCCCACAGGGTTGGAGACCCAGTACTTC. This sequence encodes CASSPTGLETQYF.

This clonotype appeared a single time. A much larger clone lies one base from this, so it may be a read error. This CDR3 reads CASSFLGDGAEAFF. CDR3 DNA: TGTGCCAGCAGCTTTTTAGGGGATGGCGCTGAAGCTTTCTTT. This chain links TRBV5-4 with TRBJ1-1; a possible D gene is TRBD1 (5 bases). Trimming pared 2 bases from V and 6 bases from J, leaving 14 bases between. The CDR3 has 14 residues. Per germline, CDR1 SGHNT and CDR2 YYREEE (reference sequence). Full variable domain (rest looked up from reference TRBV5-4 and TRBJ1-1): ETGVTQSPTHLIKTRGQQVTLRCSSQSGHNTVSWYQQALGQGPQFIFQYYREEENGRGNFPPRFSGLQFPNYSSELNVNALELDDSALYLCASSFLGDGAEAFFGQGTRLTVV.

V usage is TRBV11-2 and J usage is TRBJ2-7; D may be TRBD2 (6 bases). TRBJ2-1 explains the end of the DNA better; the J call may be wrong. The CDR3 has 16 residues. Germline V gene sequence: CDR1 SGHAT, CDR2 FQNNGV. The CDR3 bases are TGTGCCAGCAGCTTAGGCGCCGGGAGAGTCGGCAATGAGCAGTTCTTC. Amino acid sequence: CASSLGAGRVGNEQFF.

In nucleotides, the CDR3 is TGTGCCAGCAGCTTCAGACAGGGCTTCGAGCAGTACTTC. It encodes CASSFRQGFEQYF. This chain joins TRBV7-9 and TRBJ2-7; 7 nucleotides match TRBD1. The CDR3 sequence is 13 residues long. CDR1 and CDR2 from the germline V gene are SEHNR and FQNEAQ (reference sequence). With 3 bases clipped from V and 6 bases from J, the junction kept 5 bases outside the gene matches.

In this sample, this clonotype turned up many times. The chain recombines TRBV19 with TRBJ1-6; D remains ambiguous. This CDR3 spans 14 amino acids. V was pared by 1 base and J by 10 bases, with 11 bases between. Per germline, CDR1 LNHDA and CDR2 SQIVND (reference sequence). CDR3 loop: CASSIAGFGSPLHF. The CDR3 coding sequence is TGTGCCAGTAGTATAGCGGGGTTTGGCTCACCCCTCCACTTT.

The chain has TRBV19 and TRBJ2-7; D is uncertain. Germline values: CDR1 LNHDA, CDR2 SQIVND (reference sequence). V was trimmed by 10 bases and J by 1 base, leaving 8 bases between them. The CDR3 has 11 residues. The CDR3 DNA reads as TGTGCCACCTTGGGGTCCTACGAGCAGTACTTC. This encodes CATLGSYEQYF.

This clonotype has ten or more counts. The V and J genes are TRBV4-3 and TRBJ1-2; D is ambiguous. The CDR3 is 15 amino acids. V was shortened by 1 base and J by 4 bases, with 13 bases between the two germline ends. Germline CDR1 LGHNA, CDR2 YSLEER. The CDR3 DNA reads TGCGCCAGCAGCCAAGGTTTCCCTGGAGGCTATGGCTACACCTTC. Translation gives CASSQGFPGGYGYTF.

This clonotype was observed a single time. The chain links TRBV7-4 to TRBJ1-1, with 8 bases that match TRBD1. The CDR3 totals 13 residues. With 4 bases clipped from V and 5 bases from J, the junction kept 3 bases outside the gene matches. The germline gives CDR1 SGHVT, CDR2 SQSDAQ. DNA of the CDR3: TGTGCCAGCAGCTCCCAGGGGGCAACTGAAGCTTTCTTT. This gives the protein CASSSQGATEAFF.

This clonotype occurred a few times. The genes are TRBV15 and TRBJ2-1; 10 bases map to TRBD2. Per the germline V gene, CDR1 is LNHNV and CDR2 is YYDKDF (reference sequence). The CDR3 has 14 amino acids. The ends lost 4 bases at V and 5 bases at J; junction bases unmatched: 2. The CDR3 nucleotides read TGTGCCACCAGCACCGGACTAGCGGACAATGAGCAGTTCTTC. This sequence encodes CATSTGLADNEQFF.